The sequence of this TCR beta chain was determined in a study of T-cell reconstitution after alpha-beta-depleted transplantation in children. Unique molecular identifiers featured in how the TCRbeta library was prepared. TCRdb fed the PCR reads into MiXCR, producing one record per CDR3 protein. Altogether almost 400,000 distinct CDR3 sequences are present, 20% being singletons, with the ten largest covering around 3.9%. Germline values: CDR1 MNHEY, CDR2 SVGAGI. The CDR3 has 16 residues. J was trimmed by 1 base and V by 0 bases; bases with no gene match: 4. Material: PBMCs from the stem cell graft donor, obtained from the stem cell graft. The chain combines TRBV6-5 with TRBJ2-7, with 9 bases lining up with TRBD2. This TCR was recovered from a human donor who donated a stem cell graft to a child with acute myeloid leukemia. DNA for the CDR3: TGTGCCAGCAGTTACTCATTAGCGGGAGCGTCCTACGAGCAGTACTTC. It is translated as CASSYSLAGASYEQYF.